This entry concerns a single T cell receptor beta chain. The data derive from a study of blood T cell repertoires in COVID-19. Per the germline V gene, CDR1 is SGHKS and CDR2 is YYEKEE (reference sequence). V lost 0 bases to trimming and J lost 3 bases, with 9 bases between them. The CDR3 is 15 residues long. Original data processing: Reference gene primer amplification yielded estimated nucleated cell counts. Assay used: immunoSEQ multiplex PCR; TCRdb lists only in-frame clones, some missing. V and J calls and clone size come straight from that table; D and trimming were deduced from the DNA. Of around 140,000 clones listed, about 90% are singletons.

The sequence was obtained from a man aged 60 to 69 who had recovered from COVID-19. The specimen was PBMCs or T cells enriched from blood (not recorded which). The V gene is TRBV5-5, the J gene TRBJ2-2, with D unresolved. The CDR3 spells CASSLAGLDTGELFF. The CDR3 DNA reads TGTGCCAGCAGCTTGGCAGGTTTAGACACCGGGGAGCTGTTTTTT. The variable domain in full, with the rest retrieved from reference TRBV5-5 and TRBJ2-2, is DAGVTQSPTHLIKTRGQQVTLRCSPISGHKSVSWYQQVLGQGPQFIFQYYEKEERGRGNFPDRFSARQFPNYSSELNVNALLLGDSALYLCASSLAGLDTGELFFGEGSRLTVL.